Given below is one TCR beta chain in context. This sample was taken from a study of blood T cell repertoires in COVID-19. At the level of the study: The study drew acute and convalescent COVID-19 samples from the United States, Italy and Spain.

Per the study methods: Amplification of reference gene primers was used by the study to estimate nucleated cell counts. The data were produced by immunoSEQ multiplex PCR, yet TCRdb's version contains in-frame clones alone and is incomplete. The DNA was the basis for D and trimming; V, J and clone size are from that table. The sample includes about 230,000 clones, around four fifths of them seen just once. The sample comprised peripheral blood. The clonotype comes from a woman between 65 and 79 years old with active or convalescent COVID-19.

CDR3 sequence: CASSQEGESPLHF. For the CDR3, the DNA is TGTGCCAGCAGCCAAGAGGGCGAATCACCCCTCCACTTT. The chain couples TRBV3-1 (or the pseudogene TRBV3-2) to TRBJ1-6, with unresolved D. This CDR3 contains 13 residues. CDR1 LGHDT and CDR2 YNNKEL come from the germline V gene (reference sequence). The V end was cut by 0 bases, the J end by 10 bases, with 7 bases between.